Presented here are 26 T cell receptor beta chains from one specimen sequenced in a study of cytomegalovirus exposure and HLA in healthy donors. With 60 Vbeta and 13 Jbeta primers, the PCR was carried out. The table came from immunoSEQ multiplex PCR; TCRdb's copy has only in-frame clones and leaves some out. The data hold roughly 160,000 clones, with about 79% observed a single time. The sequencing input was PBMCs. These receptors were collected from a man aged 45-65 years in good health and CMV-seropositive.

This clone has a single count. The chain recombines TRBV7-2 with TRBJ2-2; a weak D match, TRBD2 (6 bases). V was clipped by 7 bases and J by 2 bases, with 14 bases between them. This CDR3 contains 15 residues. Germline lookup yields CDR1 SGHTA and CDR2 FQGNSA. In nucleotides, the CDR3 is TGTGCCAGCATCCAGTCCGGGGGAAACACCGGGGAGCTGTTTTTT. The encoded protein is CASIQSGGNTGELFF.

J is TRBJ1-4 and V is TRBV9, with a tentative D call TRBD1 (5 bases). Trimming stripped 0 bases from V and 8 bases from J, with 11 bases between. The CDR3 has 14 residues. Germline-derived CDR1 and CDR2 are SGDLS and YYNGEE. The CDR3 sequence is CASSVGQGGEKLFF. CDR3 sequence (DNA): TGTGCCAGCAGCGTAGGGCAGGGTGGGGAAAAACTGTTTTTT.

A few counts support this clone. In DNA form, the CDR3 reads TGTGCCAGCAGCTCCCGCTTTAGGTTGCGGGGGGGCCTCAATGAGCAGTTCTTC. Translated: CASSSRFRLRGGLNEQFF. The chain carries TRBV28 and TRBJ2-1; 9 bases align to TRBD2. CDR3 length: 18 amino acids. Trimming removed 6 bases from V and 6 bases from J; junction bases left unmatched: 18. Germline V gene lookup returns CDR1 MDHEN and CDR2 SYDVKM.

This clone came up a few times. V is TRBV28 and J is TRBJ1-5, with D unclear. With 3 bases removed from V and 13 bases from J, the gap between germline ends came to 10 bases. The CDR3 has 11 residues. Germline assignment: CDR1 MDHEN and CDR2 SYDVKM. CDR3 sequence: CASSFRGKQHF. CDR3 nucleotide sequence: TGTGCCAGCAGTTTTCGAGGGAAACAGCATTTT.

This clone was observed a handful of times. This rearrangement joins TRBV10-3 to TRBJ1-6; D gene ambiguous. The CDR3 consists of 16 residues. Germline V gene data show CDR1 as ENHRY and CDR2 as SYGVKD. V lost 2 bases and J lost 0, with 8 bases in between. The CDR3 coding sequence is TGTGCCATCAGTGAGGAGGGAAGCTCCTATAATTCACCCCTCCACTTT. It specifies CAISEEGSSYNSPLHF.

V gene TRBV5-1 combines with J gene TRBJ2-3, with D possibly matching TRBD2 (6 bases). This CDR3 has 16 amino acids. The germline V and J ends were trimmed by 1 base and 5 bases, with 17 bases remaining between them. From germline, CDR1 is SGHRS and CDR2 YFSETQ. The CDR3, as DNA: TGCGCCAGCAGCTTGTCGGGCGGGAAGGCGGGAGATACGCAGTATTTT. This translates into CASSLSGGKAGDTQYF.

This rearrangement joins TRBV6-5 to TRBJ1-1; maybe TRBD1 (5 bases). Germline CDR1 and CDR2: MNHEY and SVGAGI. The V and J ends lost 8 bases and 6 bases respectively, with 16 bases between them. This CDR3 has 13 residues. Here the CDR3 reads CASGQGERAEAFF. The CDR3 region has the DNA TGTGCCAGCGGGCAGGGTGAGCGCGCTGAAGCTTTCTTT.

This sequence joins TRBV11-2 and TRBJ1-6; 8 bases map to TRBD1. The length of the CDR3 is 15 residues. Trimming took 5 bases from V and 8 from J; bases not matched to a gene: 8. CDR1 is SGHAT, CDR2 FQNNGV, per germline. Here the CDR3 DNA reads TGTGCCAGCAGCCCAGGGGGCCAGGGAGATTCACCCCTCCACTTT. This sequence encodes CASSPGGQGDSPLHF.

There are a few counts of this clone. The rearrangement links TRBV13 to TRBJ2-7; possibly TRBD1 for D (6 bases). Germline assignment: CDR1 PRHDT and CDR2 FYEKMQ (reference sequence). The CDR3 length is 13 residues. Between the trimmed V and J ends, which lost 1 base and 2 bases, there was a span of 6 bases. The CDR3: CASSLAGAYEQYF. CDR3 in DNA: TGTGCCAGCAGCTTAGCAGGGGCCTACGAGCAGTACTTC.

The chain employs TRBV20-1 and TRBJ2-1, with a possible D match to TRBD1 (6 bases). The CDR3 is made up of 11 amino acids. The V gene's germline CDR1 is DFQATT and CDR2 SNEGSKA (reference sequence). The V end lost 5 bases, the J end lost 9 bases, and 11 bases lay between the germline ends. CDR3 bases: TGCAGTGCTCAGCAGGGGAGTGAGCAGTTCTTC. It codes for CSAQQGSEQFF.

The chain joins TRBV6-5 to TRBJ2-1; D might be TRBD2 (5 bases). The CDR3 extends over 13 amino acids. The V end lost 7 bases, the J end lost 9 bases, and 16 bases lay between the germline ends. Germline assignment: CDR1 MNHEY and CDR2 SVGAGI. CDR3 sequence (DNA): TGTGCCAGCATCAAGGCGGGTAAGAGTGAGCAGTTCTTC. It encodes CASIKAGKSEQFF.

The chain links TRBV6-5 to TRBJ2-1; D is perhaps TRBD1 (5 bases). CDR3 size: 14 residues. Germline lookup yields CDR1 MNHEY and CDR2 SVGAGI. V dropped 1 base and J dropped 4 bases, with 8 bases sitting between them. The DNA for the CDR3 is TGTGCCAGCAGTTACTTCAGGGCGTACAATGAGCAGTTCTTC. It codes for CASSYFRAYNEQFF.

The V gene is TRBV2, the J gene TRBJ1-5, with D tentatively TRBD1 (6 bases). The CDR3 covers 17 residues. Germline-derived CDR1 and CDR2 are SNHLY and FYNNEI. Trimming cost V 0 bases and J 8 bases, with 20 bases left between them. CDR3 sequence reads: CASSEALLGGSGKPQHF. As DNA, the CDR3 is TGTGCCAGCAGTGAAGCGCTTCTTGGGGGCAGCGGAAAGCCCCAGCATTTT.

The CDR3 nucleotides read TGTGCCAGCAGCTGGGGACAGGGTTGGTCCTATAATTCACCCCTCCACTTT. It specifies CASSWGQGWSYNSPLHF. This chain connects TRBV7-2 to TRBJ1-6; the match to TRBD1 covers 9 bases. J gave up 1 base and V 4 bases, and 5 bases lay outside the gene matches. Looked up from germline, CDR1 is SGHTA and CDR2 is FQGNSA. CDR3 length: 17 amino acids.

The rearrangement uses TRBV27 and TRBJ2-3; 15 bases line up with TRBD2. From germline, CDR1 is MNHEY and CDR2 SMNVEV (reference sequence). The J segment lost 4 bases and the V segment lost 8 bases, leaving 10 bases of the junction unmatched. The CDR3 length is 17 residues. This CDR3 reads CASGGLAGGLTPDTQYF. DNA of the CDR3: TGTGCCAGCGGAGGACTAGCGGGGGGGTTAACCCCAGATACGCAGTATTTT.

The chain recombines TRBV19 with TRBJ2-5; TRBD1 matches at 11 bases. The DNA end is a closer match to TRBJ2-7, so the J assignment may be wrong. Per the germline V gene, CDR1 is LNHDA and CDR2 is SQIVND (reference sequence). CDR3 length: 13 residues. The chain's CDR3 is CASSRDRGYEQYF. The CDR3, as DNA: TGTGCCAGTAGTAGGGACAGGGGGTACGAGCAGTACTTC.

This clone was seen only a few times. The rearrangement joins TRBV27 to TRBJ2-6, with a tentative D call TRBD2 (5 bases). There are 14 residues in the CDR3. CDR1 and CDR2 (germline): MNHEY, SMNVEV (reference sequence). V lost 4 bases and J 2 bases, leaving 6 bases between the germline ends. This chain's CDR3 is CASSYGAGANVLTF. The DNA of the CDR3 is TGTGCCAGCAGTTACGGGGCTGGGGCCAACGTCCTGACTTTC.

The chain employs TRBV11-2 and TRBJ2-6, with D tentatively TRBD1 (5 bases). Germline V lookup: CDR1 SGHAT, CDR2 FQNNGV. V shed 1 base and J shed 1 base, with 17 bases lying between them. The CDR3 has 19 residues. The CDR3 bases are TGTGCCAGCAGCTTAGTCCGGGCAGGGAAGGGGTCTGGGGCCAACGTCCTGACTTTC. Protein: CASSLVRAGKGSGANVLTF.

This chain links TRBV2 with TRBJ2-7; D gene uncertain. The CDR3 length is 12 residues. Between the trimmed V and J ends, which lost 1 base and 7 bases, there was a span of 8 bases. Per germline, CDR1 SNHLY and CDR2 FYNNEI. The CDR3 sequence: CASSEGGVEQYF. The DNA for the CDR3 is TGTGCCAGCAGTGAAGGCGGCGTGGAGCAGTACTTC.

The chain carries TRBV5-8 and TRBJ2-2; 9 nucleotides align to TRBD2. The germline V gene has CDR1 SGHTS and CDR2 YDEGEE. J was trimmed by 2 bases and V by 1 base; bases with no gene match: 9. The CDR3 totals 18 residues. CDR3: CASSLLLGGGANTGELFF. The DNA of the CDR3 is TGTGCCAGCAGCTTGTTACTCGGCGGGGGGGCCAACACCGGGGAGCTGTTTTTT.

The chain uses TRBV19 and TRBJ1-1, with no clear D. The CDR3 runs to 13 residues. The V gene lost 8 bases and the J gene lost 13 bases, with 23 bases spanning the gap. Germline V gene data show CDR1 as LNHDA and CDR2 as SQIVND (reference sequence). The CDR3 nucleotides read TGTGCCAGTGCCGATCGGAGGAACACGATACATTTCTTT. It encodes CASADRRNTIHFF.

This rearrangement joins TRBV5-1 to TRBJ2-2; tentative D call: TRBD2 (6 bases). V lost 10 bases, J lost 0 bases, and 13 bases lay in between. The CDR3 runs to 14 residues. The V gene's germline CDR1 is SGHRS and CDR2 YFSETQ. This chain's CDR3 is CAGTEGPNTGELFF. Written as DNA, the CDR3 is TGCGCCGGCACGGAGGGACCGAACACCGGGGAGCTGTTTTTT.

The chain joins TRBV6-5 to TRBJ2-5; 11 bases map to TRBD1. V lost 6 bases to trimming and J lost 5 bases; unmatched junction nucleotides: 8. The CDR3 extends over 15 amino acids. Germline-derived CDR1 and CDR2 are MNHEY and SVGAGI. CDR3 loop: CASSPRTGGDETQYF. As DNA, the CDR3 is TGTGCCAGCAGCCCGCGGACAGGGGGCGATGAGACCCAGTACTTC.

This rearrangement joins TRBV28 to TRBJ2-1; D not resolved. Looked up from germline, CDR1 is MDHEN and CDR2 is SYDVKM. Trimming removed 6 bases from V and 8 bases from J, with 14 bases in between. The CDR3 covers 13 residues. This CDR3 is CASSPRQLHEQFF. The CDR3 coding sequence is TGTGCCAGCAGCCCCCGTCAGTTACATGAGCAGTTCTTC.

The chain joins TRBV5-6 to TRBJ2-7, with 13 bases fitting TRBD2. Germline CDR1 is SGHDT and CDR2 is YYEEEE. V dropped 2 bases and J dropped 4; count of bases not matched to a gene: 6. This CDR3 spans 16 amino acids. For the CDR3, the DNA is TGTGCCAGCAGCTTCGCCCCGACTAGCGGGGGGTACGAGCAGTACTTC. This encodes CASSFAPTSGGYEQYF.

The gene calls are TRBV18 and TRBJ2-1; maybe TRBD1 (5 bases). Per the germline V gene, CDR1 is KGHSH and CDR2 is LQKENI. The CDR3 extends over 13 amino acids. The ends were cut back, 2 bases at V and 3 bases at J, with 5 bases in the middle. CDR3 in DNA: TGTGCCAGCTCACCAACAGGCTACAATGAGCAGTTCTTC. Translating gives CASSPTGYNEQFF.